This passage covers 22 T cell receptor beta chains from one sample sequenced in a study of cytomegalovirus exposure and HLA in healthy donors. In the PCR, 60 Vbeta and 13 Jbeta primers were used. Generated by immunoSEQ multiplex PCR, the TCRdb table keeps only in-frame clones and is missing some. The sample lists about 180,000 clones, roughly 87% occurring once. Sequenced input: PBMCs. These receptors all stem from a woman aged 50 to 60 in good health and CMV-seronegative.

The chain links TRBV11-2 to TRBJ2-3, with a possible D match to TRBD2 (6 bases). V was pared by 0 bases and J by 6 bases, with 10 bases between. Germline V gene data show CDR1 as SGHAT and CDR2 as FQNNGV. The CDR3 is made up of 14 amino acids. In nucleotides, the CDR3 is TGTGCCAGCAGCTTAGATTTAGGGACTGATACGCAGTATTTT. This translates into CASSLDLGTDTQYF.

V and J are TRBV6-5 and TRBJ1-5; 10 bases line up with TRBD1. This CDR3 is built from 13 residues. Germline V gene data show CDR1 as MNHEY and CDR2 as SVGAGI. V gave up 6 bases and J gave up 7 bases; unmatched junction bases: 3. Here the CDR3 DNA reads TGTGCCAGCAGACGGACAGGGGGGCAGCCCCAGCATTTT. This sequence encodes CASRRTGGQPQHF.

The CDR3 DNA follows: TGTGCCAGCAGTGAACAGGGCGGCTCCTACGAGCAGTACTTC. Residues: CASSEQGGSYEQYF. The chain is built from TRBV6-1 and TRBJ2-7; D might be TRBD1 (5 bases). V lost 2 bases and J lost 0, with 8 bases in between. Germline V CDR1 and CDR2: MNHNS, SASEGT. CDR3 length: 14 residues.

The V gene is TRBV18, the J gene TRBJ1-2; 7 nucleotides agree with TRBD1. Germline trimming cut 3 bases from V and 6 bases from J; bases unmatched to any gene: 4. The CDR3 contains 13 residues. CDR1 is KGHSH and CDR2 is LQKENI in the germline V gene. CDR3 DNA: TGTGCCAGCTCACCCCGACAGGGAGATGGCTACACCTTC. Protein: CASSPRQGDGYTF.

The chain employs TRBV9 and TRBJ1-6; a weak D match, TRBD1 (6 bases). V shed 2 bases and J shed 7 bases, with 10 bases lying between them. Germline V CDR1 and CDR2: SGDLS, YYNGEE. The CDR3 contains 14 residues. The CDR3 DNA is TGTGCCAGCAGCGTTACAGGGTGGAATTCACCCCTCCACTTT. Translating it yields CASSVTGWNSPLHF.

The gene calls are TRBV25-1 and TRBJ2-1; 10 bases fit TRBD2. In germline, CDR1 is MGHDK, CDR2 SYGVNS. The CDR3 runs to 14 residues. The ends lost 6 bases at V and 3 bases at J; junction bases unmatched: 2. The CDR3 region has the DNA TGTGCCAGCAGAGCTAGCGGGAGCTACAATGAGCAGTTCTTC. This sequence encodes CASRASGSYNEQFF.

The rearrangement uses TRBV5-1 and TRBJ1-3; D gene unclear. Trimming left V 0 bases short and J 0 bases short, with 4 bases between. CDR3 length: 14 amino acids. From germline, CDR1 is SGHRS and CDR2 YFSETQ. CDR3 in DNA: TGCGCCAGCAGCTTGGCTGTCTCTGGAAACACCATATATTTT. It specifies CASSLAVSGNTIYF.

This chain joins TRBV27 and TRBJ2-5; no clear D gene. The J call may not be correct, given that the DNA end is closer to TRBJ2-7. CDR1 MNHEY and CDR2 SMNVEV come from the germline V gene (reference sequence). CDR3 length: 16 residues. CDR3 in amino acids: CASSLSSLPSSYEQYF. The DNA of the CDR3 is TGTGCCAGCAGTTTATCAAGTCTTCCGAGCTCCTACGAGCAGTACTTC.

The chain joins TRBV11-2 to TRBJ2-5; TRBD2 might be the D (6 bases). TRBJ2-7 matches the DNA end more closely, so the J call is doubtful. The CDR3 is 15 residues long. Germline lookup yields CDR1 SGHAT and CDR2 FQNNGV. CDR3 DNA: TGTGCCAGCAGCCGATTGTTGGAGGGTTCCTACGAGCAGTACTTC. It encodes CASSRLLEGSYEQYF.

This sequence joins TRBV10-3 and TRBJ2-7; TRBD1 matches at 10 bases. CDR1 and CDR2 (germline): ENHRY, SYGVKD. Trimming took 2 bases from V and 2 from J; bases not matched to a gene: 6. The CDR3 totals 16 residues. The CDR3 DNA follows: TGTGCCATCAGTGAGGTGACAGGGGGCCACCCCTACGAGCAGTACTTC. As protein: CAISEVTGGHPYEQYF.

The chain links TRBV6-1 to TRBJ1-2; weak D call: TRBD1 (6 bases). V gave up 8 bases and J gave up 0 bases, with 10 bases separating them. Germline V gene data show CDR1 as MNHNS and CDR2 as SASEGT. CDR3 length: 13 amino acids. The DNA for the CDR3 is TGTGCCAGCCATGGACAGTCTAACTATGGCTACACCTTC. It codes for CASHGQSNYGYTF.

The CDR3 reads CASSLDWTSNDEQYF. The CDR3 DNA is TGCGCCAGCAGCTTGGACTGGACTAGTAACGACGAGCAGTACTTC. The chain joins TRBV5-1 to TRBJ2-7; 7 bases line up with TRBD2. V gave up 0 bases and J gave up 5 bases; unmatched junction bases: 8. This CDR3 has 15 amino acids. Germline CDR1 is SGHRS and CDR2 is YFSETQ.

This clone was observed once. The chain joins TRBV7-9 to TRBJ2-5; TRBD1 is a possible D gene (5 bases). The V gene lost 0 bases and the J gene lost 4 bases, with 6 bases spanning the gap. This CDR3 contains 13 residues. In germline, CDR1 is SEHNR, CDR2 FQNEAQ (reference sequence). CDR3 amino acids: CASSLAGAETQYF. The CDR3 DNA reads TGTGCCAGCAGCTTAGCAGGGGCAGAGACCCAGTACTTC.

V gene TRBV25-1 combines with J gene TRBJ2-7; TRBD1 aligns across 7 bases. The CDR3 extends over 14 amino acids. From germline, CDR1 is MGHDK and CDR2 SYGVNS. The J segment lost 0 bases and the V segment lost 5 bases, leaving 4 bases of the junction unmatched. CDR3 residues: CASSSRGSSYEQYF. The CDR3 nucleotides are TGTGCCAGCAGTTCCAGGGGGAGCTCCTACGAGCAGTACTTC.

The V call is TRBV27, the J call TRBJ2-1; 7 bases align to TRBD2. CDR3 length: 16 amino acids. Germline assignment: CDR1 MNHEY and CDR2 SMNVEV (reference sequence). V dropped 7 bases and J dropped 6; count of bases not matched to a gene: 15. The CDR3 spells CASTSRAGGIGNEQFF. CDR3 nucleotide sequence: TGTGCCAGCACCTCCAGGGCCGGGGGGATAGGCAATGAGCAGTTCTTC.

This clone was detected only a few times. The chain is built from TRBV5-4 and TRBJ1-3; the D gene is possibly TRBD1 (5 bases). The CDR3 covers 15 residues. Germline assignment: CDR1 SGHNT and CDR2 YYREEE (reference sequence). V dropped 3 bases and J dropped 4 bases, with 14 bases sitting between them. CDR3 nucleotide sequence: TGTGCCAGCAGCTCCCCGGACACTAGCGGAAACACCATATATTTT. Translation: CASSSPDTSGNTIYF.

The chain has TRBV4-2 and TRBJ2-1; 10 bases match TRBD2. Germline CDR1 and CDR2: LGHNA and YNFKEQ. J lost 8 bases, V lost 1 base, and 11 bases had no gene match. CDR3 size: 17 residues. The CDR3 region has the DNA TGTGCCAGCAGCCAAGCTTCGCTAGCGGGAGTGCGGGATGAGCAGTTCTTC. This translates into CASSQASLAGVRDEQFF.

The chain joins TRBV11-2 to TRBJ1-1; 10 bases fit TRBD1. The CDR3 totals 14 residues. J lost 4 bases, V lost 5 bases, and 4 bases had no gene match. Per germline, CDR1 SGHAT and CDR2 FQNNGV. The CDR3 here is CASSLGTGATEAFF. The DNA for the CDR3 is TGTGCCAGCAGCCTAGGGACAGGGGCCACTGAAGCTTTCTTT.

The genes are TRBV5-6 and TRBJ2-7, with TRBD1 identical over 9 bases. The length of the CDR3 is 16 residues. Germline CDR1 and CDR2: SGHDT and YYEEEE. V trimming: 2 bases; J trimming: 3 bases; junction bases outside the gene matches: 9. CDR3 bases: TGTGCCAGCAGCTTCACACCGGGACAGGGATACTACGAGCAGTACTTC. Translation gives CASSFTPGQGYYEQYF. The variable domain in full, completed from reference TRBV5-6 and TRBJ2-7, reads DAGVTQSPTHLIKTRGQQVTLRCSPKSGHDTVSWYQQALGQGPQFIFQYYEEEERQRGNFPDRFSGHQFPNYSSELNVNALLLGDSALYLCASSFTPGQGYYEQYFGPGTRLTVT.

This clone was observed many times. The CDR3 nucleotides read TGTGCCAGCAGTGAAGGGTCGGACAGGTCGGGCAATCAGCCCCAGCATTTT. Translating it yields CASSEGSDRSGNQPQHF. The chain joins TRBV2 to TRBJ1-5, with TRBD1 matching over 7 bases. The CDR3 is made up of 17 amino acids. The germline CDR1 and CDR2 sequences are SNHLY and FYNNEI. With 1 base clipped from V and 2 bases from J, the junction kept 8 bases outside the gene matches.

The rearrangement uses TRBV15 and TRBJ2-3, with D possibly TRBD2 on 5 matching bases. The CDR3 covers 15 residues. Germline CDR1 and CDR2: LNHNV and YYDKDF (reference sequence). The V gene lost 0 bases and the J gene lost 6 bases, with 13 bases spanning the gap. CDR3 loop: CATSRDRLARDTQYF. CDR3 in DNA: TGTGCCACCAGCAGAGATCGCCTAGCCCGGGATACGCAGTATTTT.

Note on this clone: Additional DNA sequences in this sample encode the identical CDR3. This chain uses TRBV28 with TRBJ1-1; maybe TRBD1 (6 bases). V shed 5 bases and J shed 1 base, with 11 bases lying between them. The CDR3 is 14 amino acids. The germline V gene encodes CDR1 MDHEN and CDR2 SYDVKM. Written as DNA, the CDR3 is TGTGCCAGCAGTCCCCCGGGACAGAACACTGAAGCTTTCTTT. Translating gives CASSPPGQNTEAFF.